Listed here are 17 T cell receptor beta chains from one sample, sequenced in a study of early T cells in non-severe SARS-CoV-2 infection. TCRdb analysed the 5' RACE reads with MiXCR anew, one entry per CDR3 protein. The profile covers about 48,000 distinct CDR3 sequences, with 5.4% appearing a single time and about 4.9% taken by the ten largest. The starting material was whole blood, obtained at baseline. The source of these receptors is an adult who was a healthcare worker with PCR-confirmed SARS-CoV-2 infection or an uninfected control (not recorded which).

This clonotype was seen repeatedly, ten times or more. CDR3 nucleotides: TGCAGCGTGGGGGACAGGGGGTATTACGACGAGCAGTACTTC. This sequence encodes CSVGDRGYYDEQYF. The V call is TRBV29-1, the J call TRBJ2-7; 11 bases match TRBD1. The CDR3 is 14 amino acids. V was clipped by 6 bases and J by 5 bases; unmatched bases: 9. CDR1 and CDR2 from the germline V gene are SQVTM and ANQGSEA.

This clonotype was recorded many times. The chain is built from TRBV19 and TRBJ2-4; 9 bases match TRBD1. The trim removed 5 bases at V and 7 bases at J, leaving 9 bases unmatched. Germline CDR1 is LNHDA and CDR2 is SQIVND (reference sequence). The CDR3 runs to 15 residues. The CDR3 loop reads CASSDGQGNENIQYF. CDR3 DNA sequence: TGTGCCAGTAGTGACGGACAGGGGAACGAGAACATTCAGTACTTC.

The chain combines TRBV18 with TRBJ2-7, with 8 bases identical to TRBD1. V gave up 6 bases and J gave up 7 bases; unmatched junction bases: 11. In germline, CDR1 is KGHSH, CDR2 LQKENI. The CDR3 runs to 14 residues. The CDR3 bases are TGTGCCAGCTCCCCGGGGACAGGAGAAGGGGAGCAGTACTTC. This translates into CASSPGTGEGEQYF.

Ten or more counts support this clonotype. The V call is TRBV7-6, the J call TRBJ1-5; D ambiguous. Germline V gives CDR1 SGHVS, CDR2 FNYEAQ. This CDR3 spans 13 amino acids. The V end was cut by 5 bases, the J end by 5 bases, with 10 bases between. CDR3 region: CASSPRPYQPQHF. As DNA, the CDR3 is TGTGCCAGCAGCCCTCGCCCCTATCAGCCCCAGCATTTT.

This clonotype showed up many times. The chain carries TRBV12-3 or TRBV12-4 and TRBJ2-3, with TRBD2 matching over 12 bases. The V gene end was trimmed by 11 bases and the J gene end by 7 bases; junction bases not matched to a gene: 13. The CDR3 has 15 residues. CDR3 in amino acids: CASCPPSGRVNTQYF. DNA for the CDR3: TGTGCCTCTTGCCCCCCTAGCGGGAGGGTAAATACGCAGTATTTT.

This clonotype has at least ten counts. DNA for the CDR3: TGTGCCAGCAGTAAGGAAGGCGGGACTGAAGCCTACAATGAGCAGTTCTTC. It translates to CASSKEGGTEAYNEQFF. The chain couples TRBV28 to TRBJ2-1, with a tentative D call TRBD2 (6 bases). Per the germline V gene, CDR1 is MDHEN and CDR2 is SYDVKM. Between the trimmed V and J ends, which lost 5 bases and 2 bases, there was a span of 19 bases. This CDR3 has 17 amino acids.

This clonotype has a count of ten or more. This chain links TRBV20-1 with TRBJ1-3; no clear D gene. The CDR3 has 14 residues. Germline CDR1 is DFQATT and CDR2 is SNEGSKA (reference sequence). The V and J ends lost 6 bases and 0 bases respectively, with 12 bases between them. The CDR3 is CSASRTASGNTIYF. The CDR3 DNA is TGCAGTGCGTCCAGGACGGCCTCTGGAAACACCATATATTTT.

At least ten counts were recorded for this clonotype. The rearrangement links TRBV6-5 to TRBJ2-1, with D tentatively TRBD2 (7 bases). Germline V gives CDR1 MNHEY, CDR2 SVGAGI. V was trimmed by 5 bases and J by 6 bases, leaving 11 bases between them. There are 13 residues in the CDR3. CDR3 bases: TGTGCCAGCAGTCCAGGGGAGGGCAATGAGCAGTTCTTC. Translating it yields CASSPGEGNEQFF.

Here the CDR3 DNA reads TGTGCCAGTACCTCCCAGGTCATAACCGGATCACCCCTCCACTTT. Its translation: CASTSQVITGSPLHF. This chain links TRBV19 with TRBJ1-6; D not resolved. The CDR3 has 15 amino acids. Germline V CDR1 and CDR2: LNHDA, SQIVND (reference sequence). Trimming cost V 7 bases and J 10 bases, with 20 bases left between them.

This clonotype has a count of ten or more. This chain links TRBV7-8 with TRBJ2-7, with D tentatively TRBD1 or TRBD2 (5 bases each). V was trimmed by 5 bases and J by 0 bases, leaving 17 bases between them. The V gene's germline CDR1 is SGHVS and CDR2 FQNEAQ. The CDR3 has 16 amino acids. In nucleotides, the CDR3 is TGTGCCAGCAGCAAATCGCCGGGACCCCGCTCCTACGAGCAGTACTTC. Protein sequence: CASSKSPGPRSYEQYF.

The V call is TRBV6-6, the J call TRBJ2-7; 8 nucleotides align to TRBD2. The length of the CDR3 is 17 residues. J gave up 0 bases and V 2 bases, and 9 bases lay outside the gene matches. The germline V gene has CDR1 MNHNY and CDR2 SVGAGI (reference sequence). CDR3 coding DNA: TGTGCCAGCAGTTACGTTGGGACGGGAGGGCCCTCCTACGAGCAGTACTTC. As protein: CASSYVGTGGPSYEQYF.

This clonotype was counted many times. V and J are TRBV28 and TRBJ1-6; D is undetermined. The CDR3 contains 14 residues. The V end lost 2 bases, the J end lost 10 bases, and 12 bases lay between the germline ends. Germline assignment: CDR1 MDHEN and CDR2 SYDVKM. The CDR3: CASSLKDFESPLHF. The CDR3 DNA is TGTGCCAGCAGTTTAAAGGACTTCGAGTCACCCCTCCACTTT.

This clonotype was counted ten times or more. The chain links TRBV7-3 to TRBJ1-2; D gene ambiguous. Germline V gene data show CDR1 as SGHTA and CDR2 as FQGTGA. V was trimmed by 0 bases and J by 4 bases, leaving 6 bases between them. The CDR3 spans 13 residues. The CDR3 is CASSLTDAYGYTF. In DNA form, the CDR3 reads TGTGCCAGCAGCTTAACGGACGCCTATGGCTACACCTTC.

This clonotype was counted ten times or more. The chain has TRBV5-4 and TRBJ2-3; 7 bases are a match to TRBD2. Germline V gene sequence: CDR1 SGHNT, CDR2 YYREEE (reference sequence). Losses at the gene ends were 0 bases for V and 0 bases for J; bases not matched to a gene: 7. The CDR3 contains 17 residues. The chain's CDR3 is CASSLELAGPSTDTQYF. CDR3 nucleotides: TGTGCCAGCAGCTTGGAATTAGCGGGCCCCAGCACAGATACGCAGTATTTT.

This clonotype was observed at least ten times. The chain links TRBV7-3 to TRBJ2-3; 7 bases line up with TRBD2. Looked up from germline, CDR1 is SGHTA and CDR2 is FQGTGA. Unmatched junction bases numbered 8, after V lost 1 base and J lost 4 bases. CDR3 length: 16 residues. This CDR3 reads CASSLRIGGGADTQYF. CDR3 sequence (DNA): TGTGCCAGCAGCTTAAGAATCGGGGGAGGGGCAGATACGCAGTATTTT.

This clonotype has a count of ten or more. V usage is TRBV5-4 and J usage is TRBJ2-7; D not resolved. V dropped 2 bases and J dropped 2 bases, with 14 bases sitting between them. Per the germline V gene, CDR1 is SGHNT and CDR2 is YYREEE (reference sequence). CDR3 length equals 15 residues. CDR3 region: CASSLKSQHTYEQYF. CDR3 sequence (DNA): TGTGCCAGCAGCTTAAAGTCCCAGCACACCTACGAGCAGTACTTC.

Many counts were recorded for this clonotype. The rearrangement joins TRBV18 to TRBJ1-2; perhaps TRBD1 as D (5 bases). The CDR3 is made up of 14 amino acids. The V and J ends lost 1 base and 6 bases respectively, with 12 bases between them. Germline-derived CDR1 and CDR2 are KGHSH and LQKENI. CDR3 bases: TGTGCCAGCTCACCACAGGGGCCCGGGGATGGCTACACCTTC. Translated: CASSPQGPGDGYTF.